The rows below give T cell receptor beta chains drawn from one sample of a study of T-cell memory formation after mild COVID-19. MiXCR, run by TCRdb on the 5' RACE reads, gives a single entry per CDR3 protein. The sample holds 400,000 to 550,000 distinct CDR3 sequences; around a quarter are singletons and the top ten take about an eighth. Sequencing input: PBMCs or a T cell subset sorted from them (not recorded which). The receptors here all came from an adult woman who had mild COVID-19 (a few samples of this study predate the infection). Cell type and time point are not known. CDR3s leave out the opening cysteine and the closing phenylalanine or tryptophan.

cdr3_aa: ASSLTDRNYGYT
v_call: TRBV11-2
j_call: TRBJ1-2

cdr3_aa: ASSPQWSSTDTQY
v_call: TRBV7-3
j_call: TRBJ2-3

cdr3_aa: ASSFNSEAGYT
v_call: TRBV5-1
j_call: TRBJ1-2

cdr3_aa: ASSFDVTGRAF
v_call: TRBV7-8
j_call: TRBJ1-1

cdr3_aa: ASWYRGRHYGYT
v_call: TRBV13
j_call: TRBJ1-2

cdr3_aa: ASSAPPASGYQETQY
v_call: TRBV7-9
j_call: TRBJ2-5

cdr3_aa: ATSSGTSSSYEQY
v_call: TRBV15
j_call: TRBJ2-7

cdr3_aa: ASSSGVFGTNEKLF
v_call: TRBV5-1
j_call: TRBJ1-4

cdr3_aa: ASSPPGRSHYEQY
v_call: TRBV7-8
j_call: TRBJ2-7

cdr3_aa: SATTSGGRRGNEQF
v_call: TRBV20-1
j_call: TRBJ2-1

cdr3_aa: ASSLRQGVTDTQY
v_call: TRBV7-9
j_call: TRBJ2-3

cdr3_aa: ASSLGLAGVVKTQY
v_call: TRBV5-4
j_call: TRBJ2-5

cdr3_aa: ASSSRGKSSYNEQF
v_call: TRBV7-2
j_call: TRBJ2-1

cdr3_aa: ASTQGGLTDTQY
v_call: TRBV6-2/TRBV6-3
j_call: TRBJ2-3

cdr3_aa: ASSPRQGNILSRAAF
v_call: TRBV7-4
j_call: TRBJ1-1

cdr3_aa: ASSSRLASNIQY
v_call: TRBV7-2
j_call: TRBJ2-4

cdr3_aa: ASSVESGGANVLT
v_call: TRBV9
j_call: TRBJ2-6

cdr3_aa: ASSLDRPAGGYEQF
v_call: TRBV7-2
j_call: TRBJ2-1

cdr3_aa: ASSRRVSSYNEQF
v_call: TRBV7-8
j_call: TRBJ2-1

cdr3_aa: ASSPGQRTVQETQY
v_call: TRBV2
j_call: TRBJ2-5

cdr3_aa: ASSYSLSGATPLTDTQY
v_call: TRBV6-5
j_call: TRBJ2-3

cdr3_aa: AISEIAGGPSDTQY
v_call: TRBV10-3
j_call: TRBJ2-3

cdr3_aa: ARCLGIGTSRTGELF
v_call: TRBV10-3
j_call: TRBJ2-2

cdr3_aa: ASSLWFSTRDTEAF
v_call: TRBV28
j_call: TRBJ1-1

cdr3_aa: ATSDRGETNNEQF
v_call: TRBV24-1
j_call: TRBJ2-1

cdr3_aa: ASSPGQVWGYT
v_call: TRBV12-3/TRBV12-4
j_call: TRBJ1-2